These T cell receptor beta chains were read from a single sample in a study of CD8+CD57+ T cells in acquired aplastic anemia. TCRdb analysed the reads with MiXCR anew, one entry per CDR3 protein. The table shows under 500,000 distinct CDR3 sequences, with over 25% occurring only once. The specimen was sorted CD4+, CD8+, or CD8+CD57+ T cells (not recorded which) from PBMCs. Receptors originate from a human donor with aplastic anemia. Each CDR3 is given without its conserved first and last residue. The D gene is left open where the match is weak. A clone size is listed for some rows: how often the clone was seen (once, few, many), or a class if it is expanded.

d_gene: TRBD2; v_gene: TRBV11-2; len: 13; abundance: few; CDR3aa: ASSSGTTSYNEQF
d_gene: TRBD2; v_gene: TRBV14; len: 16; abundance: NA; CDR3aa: ASSQDPRGGSGTDTQY
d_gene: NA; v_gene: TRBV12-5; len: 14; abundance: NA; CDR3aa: ASGSRGSGTNEKLF
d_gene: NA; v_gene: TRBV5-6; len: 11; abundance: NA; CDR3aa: ASSFSGAWTQY
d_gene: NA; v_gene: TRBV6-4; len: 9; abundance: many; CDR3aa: ASSASYGYT
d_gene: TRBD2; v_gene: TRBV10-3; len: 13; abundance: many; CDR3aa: AIRTIGTSGIEQY
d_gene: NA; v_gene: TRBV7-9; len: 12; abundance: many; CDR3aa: ASSLGQGTSPLH
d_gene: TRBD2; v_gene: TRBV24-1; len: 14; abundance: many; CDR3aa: ATSGGLAGGSYEQY
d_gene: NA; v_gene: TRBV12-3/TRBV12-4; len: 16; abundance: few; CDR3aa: ASSEVVGFGANTGELF
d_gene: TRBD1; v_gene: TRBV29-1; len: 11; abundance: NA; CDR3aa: SVRTGGNTEAF
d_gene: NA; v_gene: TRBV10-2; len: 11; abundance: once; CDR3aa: ATTGALRYGYT
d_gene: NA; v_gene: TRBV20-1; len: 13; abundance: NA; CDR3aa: SASRLGGDADTQY
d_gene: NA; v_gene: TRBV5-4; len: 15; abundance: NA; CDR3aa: ASSSLHQGAYNSPLH
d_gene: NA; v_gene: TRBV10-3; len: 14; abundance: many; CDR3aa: AISDPGGSSYNEQF
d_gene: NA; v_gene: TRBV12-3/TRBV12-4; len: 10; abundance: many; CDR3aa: ASSWRGQPQH
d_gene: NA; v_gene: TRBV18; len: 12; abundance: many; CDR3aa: ASSPGNSNQPQH
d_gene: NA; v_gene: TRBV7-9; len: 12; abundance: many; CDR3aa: ASTMEGANSPLH